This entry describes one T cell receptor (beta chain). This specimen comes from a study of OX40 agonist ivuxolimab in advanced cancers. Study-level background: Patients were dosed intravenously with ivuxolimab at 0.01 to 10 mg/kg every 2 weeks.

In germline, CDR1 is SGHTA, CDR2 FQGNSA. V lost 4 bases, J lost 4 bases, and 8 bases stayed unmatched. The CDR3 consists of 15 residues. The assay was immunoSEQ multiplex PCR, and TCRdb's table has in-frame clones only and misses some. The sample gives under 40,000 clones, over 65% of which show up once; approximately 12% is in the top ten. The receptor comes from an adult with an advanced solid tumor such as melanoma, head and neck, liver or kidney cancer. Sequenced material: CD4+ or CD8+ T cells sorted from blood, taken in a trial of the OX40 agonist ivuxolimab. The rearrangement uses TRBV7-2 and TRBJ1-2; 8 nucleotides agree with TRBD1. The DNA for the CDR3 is TGTGCCAGCAGCTCCGGGACAGGCCTGATCTATGGCTACACCTTC. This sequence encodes CASSSGTGLIYGYTF.